Presented here are 18 T cell receptor beta chains from one specimen sequenced in a study of blood T cell repertoires in COVID-19. Repertoires were generated with immunoSEQ multiplex PCR, while TCRdb's copy carries only in-frame clones and drops some. The profile shows approximately 170,000 clones, about 87% of them singletons. The sequenced material came from peripheral blood. All receptors derive from a man aged 60 to 69 with acute or convalescent COVID-19.

V and J are TRBV19 and TRBJ1-1; TRBD1 aligns across 9 bases. This CDR3 spans 14 amino acids. CDR1 and CDR2 from the germline V gene are LNHDA and SQIVND (reference sequence). V shed 9 bases and J 4 bases; nucleotides not matched to a gene: 9. The CDR3 region has the DNA TGTGCCAGCCGTCGCGACAGGGGGGCCACTGAAGCTTTCTTT. Its translation is CASRRDRGATEAFF.

V usage is TRBV10-1 and J usage is TRBJ2-5, with a tentative D call TRBD2 (6 bases). This CDR3 has 13 amino acids. The V gene lost 8 bases and the J gene lost 5 bases, with 15 bases spanning the gap. Germline V CDR1 and CDR2: WNHNN, SYGVQD (reference sequence). CDR3 nucleotides: TGCGCCAGCTCTGGAGGGTGGTTGGAGACCCAGTACTTC. It codes for CASSGGWLETQYF.

The chain couples TRBV30 to TRBJ1-6; D gene unclear. The CDR3 runs 13 residues. Germline CDR1 is GTSNPN and CDR2 is SVGIG (reference sequence). V lost 2 bases, J lost 7 bases, and 9 bases lay in between. CDR3 amino acids: CAWSPGRNSPLHF. The CDR3 coding sequence is TGTGCCTGGAGTCCAGGTCGAAATTCACCCCTCCACTTT.

The chain joins TRBV12-3 or TRBV12-4 to TRBJ2-5; TRBD1 matches 7 bases. J lost 5 bases, V lost 6 bases, and 3 bases had no gene match. The CDR3 totals 12 residues. CDR3 region: CASRTGYETQYF. The CDR3, as DNA: TGTGCCAGCAGGACAGGGTATGAGACCCAGTACTTC.

V and J are TRBV19 and TRBJ2-7, with unresolved D. Germline loops: CDR1 LNHDA, CDR2 SQIVND (reference sequence). The CDR3 contains 14 residues. V lost 6 bases and J lost 1, with 13 bases in between. CDR3: CASRRSSSSYEQYF. The CDR3 bases are TGTGCCAGTAGGAGATCTAGTTCTTCCTACGAGCAGTACTTC.

The chain links TRBV5-1 to TRBJ2-7, with 12 positions matching TRBD1. CDR3 size: 17 residues. Germline trimming cut 3 bases from V and 7 bases from J; bases unmatched to any gene: 14. Germline CDR1 reads SGHRS; CDR2 reads YFSETQ. CDR3 loop: CASSSQAPGQGAKEQYV. For the CDR3, the DNA is TGCGCCAGCAGCTCCCAAGCTCCGGGACAGGGGGCAAAGGAGCAGTACGTC.

The rearrangement uses TRBV19 and TRBJ2-1, with 11 bases identical to TRBD1. There are 17 residues in the CDR3. V lost 4 bases to trimming and J lost 7 bases; unmatched junction nucleotides: 12. The germline V gene has CDR1 LNHDA and CDR2 SQIVND (reference sequence). CDR3 nucleotides: TGTGCCAGTAGTACCCGGACAGGGGGCGCTTCTAAAAATGAGCAGTTCTTC. This gives the protein CASSTRTGGASKNEQFF.

CDR3 loop: CASSLGHGTDTQYF. The CDR3 DNA sequence: TGCGCCAGCAGCTTGGGGCACGGCACAGATACGCAGTATTTT. The chain employs TRBV5-1 and TRBJ2-3, with D unclear. This CDR3 region has 14 residues. Trimming stripped 0 bases from V and 1 base from J, with 6 bases between. Germline CDR1 is SGHRS and CDR2 is YFSETQ.

The chain employs TRBV24-1 and TRBJ2-1, with D possibly TRBD1 on 6 matching bases. Trimming removed 5 bases from V and 8 bases from J, with 15 bases in between. Germline V gene data show CDR1 as KGHDR and CDR2 as SFDVKD. There are 14 residues in the CDR3. CDR3 loop: CATSGVQGWDEQFF. The CDR3 DNA sequence: TGTGCCACCAGTGGCGTACAGGGTTGGGATGAGCAGTTCTTC.

The chain recombines TRBV18 with TRBJ2-2; 10 bases line up with TRBD2. CDR3 size: 15 residues. Looked up from germline, CDR1 is KGHSH and CDR2 is LQKENI. The V gene end was trimmed by 2 bases and the J gene end by 3 bases; junction bases not matched to a gene: 0. CDR3 residues: CASSPTSGDTGELFF. DNA for the CDR3: TGTGCCAGCTCACCAACTAGCGGGGACACCGGGGAGCTGTTTTTT.

The gene calls are TRBV21-1 and TRBJ2-7; the table gives TRBD2 as D, unverified against the DNA. TRBV21-1 has pseudogene status. This CDR3 comprises 16 residues. The CDR3 coding sequence is TGTGCCAGCAGCCCCGGAGGAGACTCCCCCTTTAGGGAGCAGTACGTC. It encodes CASSPGGDSPFREQYV.

The chain employs TRBV30 and TRBJ1-1; D not resolved. Germline V gene lookup returns CDR1 GTSNPN and CDR2 SVGIG (reference sequence). The CDR3 is made up of 12 amino acids. V lost 5 bases, J lost 1 base, and 8 bases lay in between. This CDR3 reads CAWAPRNTEAFF. CDR3 nucleotides: TGTGCCTGGGCCCCCAGGAACACTGAAGCTTTCTTT.

This chain links TRBV6-1 with TRBJ2-4; D may be TRBD1 (7 bases). V was shortened by 2 bases and J by 6 bases, with 14 bases between the two germline ends. The germline V gene encodes CDR1 MNHNS and CDR2 SASEGT. The CDR3 has 15 amino acids. CDR3 sequence: CASSEWYQGGNIQYF. CDR3 nucleotide sequence: TGTGCCAGCAGTGAATGGTACCAGGGGGGAAACATTCAGTACTTC.

The gene calls are TRBV28 and TRBJ1-3; D gene unclear. In germline, CDR1 is MDHEN, CDR2 SYDVKM. V lost 5 bases and J 0 bases, leaving 8 bases between the germline ends. This CDR3 is built from 14 residues. CDR3 amino acids: CASSGPNSGNTIYF. The CDR3 DNA follows: TGTGCCAGCAGTGGCCCGAACTCTGGAAACACCATATATTTT.

The chain couples TRBV6-5 to TRBJ2-2; D unclear. This CDR3 spans 13 amino acids. V was clipped by 7 bases and J by 4 bases, with 10 bases between them. Per germline, CDR1 MNHEY and CDR2 SVGAGI. The CDR3 is CASTKKLTGELFF. The DNA of the CDR3 is TGTGCCAGCACGAAAAAACTCACCGGGGAGCTGTTTTTT.

The V and J genes are TRBV7-2 and TRBJ2-1; D call uncertain. Trimming left V 6 bases short and J 4 bases short, with 10 bases between. The germline V gene has CDR1 SGHTA and CDR2 FQGNSA. CDR3 length: 13 amino acids. CDR3 DNA: TGTGCCAGCAGTTCGACATATTACAATGAGCAGTTCTTC. Translation: CASSSTYYNEQFF.

The rearrangement joins TRBV11-3 to TRBJ1-1; 7 bases agree with TRBD1. Germline V gene sequence: CDR1 SGHNT, CDR2 YENEEA. With 5 bases clipped from V and 0 bases from J, the junction kept 12 bases outside the gene matches. CDR3 length: 17 amino acids. The CDR3 loop is CASSDIGTASMNTEAFF. CDR3 in DNA: TGTGCCAGCAGCGACATCGGGACAGCTTCAATGAACACTGAAGCTTTCTTT.

V is TRBV5-6 and J is TRBJ2-2; D is perhaps TRBD1 (6 bases). Germline assignment: CDR1 SGHDT and CDR2 YYEEEE. The CDR3 covers 17 residues. V was shortened by 4 bases and J by 0 bases, with 16 bases between the two germline ends. CDR3 protein: CASSLIGQTANTGELFF. The DNA for the CDR3 is TGTGCCAGCAGCCTTATAGGACAGACAGCGAACACCGGGGAGCTGTTTTTT.